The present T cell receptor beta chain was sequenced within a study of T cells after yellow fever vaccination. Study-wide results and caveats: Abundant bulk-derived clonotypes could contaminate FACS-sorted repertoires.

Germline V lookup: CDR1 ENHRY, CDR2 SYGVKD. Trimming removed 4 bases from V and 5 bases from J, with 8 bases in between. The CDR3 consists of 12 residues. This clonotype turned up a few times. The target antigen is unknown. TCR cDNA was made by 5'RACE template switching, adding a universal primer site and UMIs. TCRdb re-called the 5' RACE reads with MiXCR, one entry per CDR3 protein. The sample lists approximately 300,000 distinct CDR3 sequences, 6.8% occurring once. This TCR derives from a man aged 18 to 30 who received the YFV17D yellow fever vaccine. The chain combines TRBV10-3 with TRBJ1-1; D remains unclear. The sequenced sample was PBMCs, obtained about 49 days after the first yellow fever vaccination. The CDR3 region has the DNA TGTGCCATCAGTGGGTTTGAGACTGAAGCTTTCTTT. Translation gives CAISGFETEAFF.